These 21 T cell receptor beta chains were all obtained from the same sample, sequenced in a study of a mutant IDH1 vaccine in newly diagnosed glioma. TCRdb's table, derived via immunoSEQ multiplex PCR, lists solely in-frame clones and lacks some. The data contain under 85,000 clones, about 85% of them singletons. This sample's time point: week 23, last vaccination. Vaccine doses each comprised 300 ug of mutant IDH1 20-mer peptide, with topical imiquimod. These receptors' antigens are unknown. The sequences come from PBMCs, collected from a glioma patient whose treatment included an IDH1 peptide vaccine. The receptors were sampled from a woman aged 45 to 65 with glioma.

V usage is TRBV19 and J usage is TRBJ1-1; D is uncertain. Per germline, CDR1 LNHDA and CDR2 SQIVND (reference sequence). This CDR3 region has 13 residues. V gave up 5 bases and J gave up 1 base, with 8 bases separating them. The CDR3 protein is CASSVTRNTEAFF. CDR3 nucleotides: TGTGCCAGTAGTGTCACCAGGAACACTGAAGCTTTCTTT.

V is TRBV5-8 and J is TRBJ2-1, with D possibly matching TRBD2 (5 bases). The CDR3 has 15 residues. The V gene's germline CDR1 is SGHTS and CDR2 YDEGEE. The ends were cut back, 0 bases at V and 0 bases at J, with 7 bases in the middle. The CDR3 region is CASSLVGLSYNEQFF. The CDR3 nucleotides are TGTGCCAGCAGCTTGGTAGGACTCTCCTACAATGAGCAGTTCTTC.

The chain employs TRBV14 and TRBJ1-1, with 8 bases aligning to TRBD1. The V segment lost 2 bases and the J segment 11 bases; nucleotides outside the gene matches: 16. CDR3 size: 16 residues. Germline CDR1 and CDR2: SGHDN and FVKESK. CDR3 sequence reads: CASSQRPGQGLVGAFF. CDR3 bases: TGTGCCAGCAGCCAACGGCCAGGACAGGGCTTAGTTGGGGCTTTCTTT. The whole variable domain, filled in from reference TRBV14 and TRBJ1-1, reads EAGVTQFPSHSVIEKGQTVTLRCDPISGHDNLYWYRRVMGKEIKFLLHFVKESKQDESGMPNNRFLAERTGGTYSTLKVQPAELEDSGVYFCASSQRPGQGLVGAFFGQGTRLTVV.

The chain combines TRBV7-9 with TRBJ1-6, with a weak D call TRBD1 (5 bases). Germline CDR1 and CDR2: SEHNR and FQNEAQ (reference sequence). The CDR3 contains 13 residues. The V end was cut by 2 bases, the J end by 8 bases, with 7 bases between. The CDR3 DNA is TGTGCCAGCAGCTTACCGACAGATTCACCCCTCCACTTT. Protein: CASSLPTDSPLHF.

This chain connects TRBV5-4 to TRBJ1-1; D is perhaps TRBD1 (5 bases). This CDR3 is built from 14 residues. Germline V gives CDR1 SGHNT, CDR2 YYREEE (reference sequence). V was shortened by 2 bases and J by 10 bases, with 18 bases between the two germline ends. The CDR3 DNA is TGTGCCAGCAGCTTCTTCGGTCAGGGCAGAGGAGCTTTCTTT. This encodes CASSFFGQGRGAFF.

The chain couples TRBV15 to TRBJ1-2; the match to TRBD1 covers 7 bases. With V trimmed by 3 bases and J by 6 bases, 7 bases remained unmatched. The length of the CDR3 is 14 residues. Germline loops: CDR1 LNHNV, CDR2 YYDKDF (reference sequence). The CDR3 spells CATSRARRGDGYTF. In DNA form, the CDR3 reads TGTGCCACCAGCAGGGCCCGCAGGGGGGATGGCTACACCTTC.

The CDR3 sequence: CASSLVGTEKYNSPLHF. Here the CDR3 DNA reads TGTGCCAGCAGCTTAGTGGGGACAGAAAAATATAATTCACCCCTCCACTTT. This rearrangement joins TRBV7-2 to TRBJ1-6; 7 nucleotides line up with TRBD1. This CDR3 contains 17 residues. The trim removed 1 base at V and 4 bases at J, leaving 7 bases unmatched. The V gene's germline CDR1 is SGHTA and CDR2 FQGNSA.

The chain carries TRBV30 and TRBJ2-1, with 7 bases fitting TRBD1. The CDR3 sequence is 11 residues long. Germline loops: CDR1 GTSNPN, CDR2 SVGIG (reference sequence). V dropped 0 bases and J dropped 13; count of bases not matched to a gene: 3. CDR3 in amino acids: CAWSVRGLQFF. DNA of the CDR3: TGTGCCTGGAGTGTAAGGGGGCTTCAGTTCTTC.

The table lists this clone with a few counts. The chain has TRBV28 and TRBJ2-2; D not resolved. This CDR3 contains 11 residues. Deletions cut 3 bases from V and 7 bases from J, with 3 bases between. Germline V lookup: CDR1 MDHEN, CDR2 SYDVKM. Here the CDR3 reads CASSLVGELFF. The DNA of the CDR3 is TGTGCCAGCAGTTTGGTCGGGGAGCTGTTTTTT. Variable domain in full (rest from reference TRBV28 and TRBJ2-2): DVKVTQSSRYLVKRTGEKVFLECVQDMDHENMFWYRQDPGLGLRLIYFSYDVKMKEKGDIPEGYSVSREKKERFSLILESASTNQTSMYLCASSLVGELFFGEGSRLTVL.

The chain carries TRBV5-1 and TRBJ1-1, with TRBD1 matching over 9 bases. J was trimmed by 5 bases and V by 5 bases; bases with no gene match: 7. There are 14 residues in the CDR3. Germline V gene data show CDR1 as SGHRS and CDR2 as YFSETQ. The CDR3 sequence: CASRGQGGWTEAFF. The CDR3 DNA reads as TGCGCCAGCAGGGGACAGGGAGGATGGACTGAAGCTTTCTTT.

The V gene is TRBV20-1, the J gene TRBJ2-1; 10 bases match TRBD2. This CDR3 comprises 11 residues. From germline, CDR1 is DFQATT and CDR2 SNEGSKA (reference sequence). Unmatched junction bases numbered 9, after V lost 6 bases and J lost 16 bases. The CDR3 region is CSATQREGYFF. As DNA, the CDR3 is TGCAGTGCCACTCAGCGGGAGGGGTATTTCTTC.

The CDR3, as DNA: TGTGCCACCAGCACCTTACTACGGACAGAATCTGGAAACACCATATATTTT. The encoded protein is CATSTLLRTESGNTIYF. V gene TRBV15 combines with J gene TRBJ1-3, with a weak D call TRBD1 (6 bases). CDR3 size: 17 residues. Deletions cut 4 bases from V and 1 base from J, with 17 bases between. The germline V gene encodes CDR1 LNHNV and CDR2 YYDKDF (reference sequence).

This rearrangement joins TRBV5-5 to TRBJ2-1; unclear D gene. V was cut by 0 bases and J by 1 base, with 8 bases left in between. The V gene's germline CDR1 is SGHKS and CDR2 YYEKEE (reference sequence). The CDR3 sequence is 15 residues long. The CDR3 here is CASSLDRPSYNEQFF. The CDR3 DNA is TGTGCCAGCAGCTTGGACAGACCGTCCTACAATGAGCAGTTCTTC.

V usage is TRBV9 and J usage is TRBJ1-4; TRBD1 matches at 7 bases. Looked up from germline, CDR1 is SGDLS and CDR2 is YYNGEE. Trimming took 0 bases from V and 2 from J; bases not matched to a gene: 1. The CDR3 runs 15 residues. The CDR3 is CASSVEGATNEKLFF. The CDR3 region has the DNA TGTGCCAGCAGCGTAGAGGGGGCTACTAATGAAAAACTGTTTTTT.

V usage is TRBV5-1 and J usage is TRBJ1-4, with TRBD1 matching 7 bases. Trimming cost V 4 bases and J 0 bases; bases outside gene matches: 6. CDR3 length: 16 residues. CDR1 is SGHRS and CDR2 is YFSETQ in the germline V gene. This chain's CDR3 is CASSPGQITTNEKLFF. CDR3 nucleotide sequence: TGCGCCAGCAGCCCGGGACAGATAACAACTAATGAAAAACTGTTTTTT.

This clone was observed a single time. The chain combines TRBV7-6 with TRBJ1-4; a weak D match, TRBD1 (6 bases). The germline V gene has CDR1 SGHVS and CDR2 FNYEAQ. The CDR3 consists of 15 residues. Between the trimmed V and J ends, which lost 5 bases and 8 bases, there was a span of 18 bases. CDR3 nucleotides: TGTGCCAGCAGCCCCACAGGGTGGAAGAAGGAAAAACTGTTTTTT. Encoded protein: CASSPTGWKKEKLFF.

Remarks on this clone: Other DNA sequences in the sample encode the same CDR3. The chain uses TRBV10-2 and TRBJ2-5; no clear D. Germline CDR1 WSHSY, CDR2 SAAADI. The CDR3 has 13 residues. The V and J ends lost 6 bases and 5 bases respectively, with 13 bases between them. The CDR3 here is CASSRAAEETQYF. In DNA, the CDR3 is TGCGCCAGCAGCCGGGCCGCGGAGGAGACCCAGTACTTC.

This chain uses TRBV7-6 with TRBJ1-4, with 7 bases lining up with TRBD1. The V and J ends lost 5 bases and 4 bases, in that order; junction bases with no gene match: 7. The germline V gene has CDR1 SGHVS and CDR2 FNYEAQ. The CDR3 extends over 15 amino acids. The DNA for the CDR3 is TGTGCCAGCAGCCCGCGACAGGGCAATAATGAAAAACTGTTTTTT. Its translation is CASSPRQGNNEKLFF.

On this clone itself: One end of the junction is discordant with germline, which a read error may explain. Other DNA sequences in this sample translate to the same CDR3. The V gene is TRBV6-1, the J gene TRBJ2-1; 11 nucleotides agree with TRBD2. Germline V gene sequence: CDR1 MNHNS, CDR2 SASEGT. The CDR3 extends over 15 amino acids. In nucleotides, the CDR3 is TGTGCTAGCAGTCCTCGGACTAGCGGGTCGAATGAGCAGTTCTTC. Amino acids: CASSPRTSGSNEQFF.

J is TRBJ2-1 and V is TRBV19; 10 bases line up with TRBD2. Unmatched junction bases numbered 7, after V lost 0 bases and J lost 8 bases. The CDR3 extends over 16 amino acids. Germline CDR1 is LNHDA and CDR2 is SQIVND (reference sequence). Here the CDR3 DNA reads TGTGCCAGTAGTATAGATGCTAGCGGGAGAACCTATGAGCAGTTCTTC. Its translation: CASSIDASGRTYEQFF.

This clone was counted a single time. The V and J genes are TRBV9 and TRBJ2-3, with D hard to call. CDR1 is SGDLS and CDR2 is YYNGEE in the germline V gene. This CDR3 comprises 10 residues. V was cut by 3 bases and J by 5 bases, with 1 base left in between. The CDR3 spells CASSGDTQYF. As DNA, the CDR3 is TGTGCCAGCAGCGGAGATACGCAGTATTTT.